This T cell receptor beta chain emerged from a study of cytomegalovirus exposure and HLA in healthy donors. With 4 bases clipped from V and 10 bases from J, the junction kept 8 bases outside the gene matches. CDR3 length: 15 amino acids. CDR1 and CDR2 from the germline V gene are SSHAT and FNYEAQ (reference sequence). Primers included in the PCR were 60 Vbeta and 13 Jbeta primers. Clones were sequenced by immunoSEQ multiplex PCR, and TCRdb holds only the in-frame ones, with some missing. The repertoire consists of about 63,000 clones, with 75% occurring once and the leading ten covering approximately 24%. Study-level points and caveats: Follow-up analysis later connected one missense variant in DCLRE1C with trimming of TCR beta V- and J-genes.

Note on this clone: Its specificity is unknown.

The chain is built from TRBV7-7 and TRBJ2-1, with 12 bases matching TRBD1. This sequence originates from a middle-aged woman in good health and CMV-seropositive. The sample comprised PBMCs. In nucleotides, the CDR3 is TGTGCCAGCAGCTCGAGTCCCGGGACAGGGGGCGAGCAGTTCTTC. This gives the protein CASSSSPGTGGEQFF.